Listed here are 17 T cell receptor beta chains from one sample, sequenced in a study of T-cell memory formation after mild COVID-19. Via MiXCR, TCRdb re-called the 5' RACE reads, giving one row per CDR3 protein. Counted here are approximately 98,000 distinct CDR3 sequences, over 15% occurring once; the ten biggest clones make up 5% to 7%. Sequenced sample: PBMCs or a T cell subset sorted from them (not recorded which). The receptors derive from a man aged 18 to 29 who had mild COVID-19 (a few samples of this study predate the infection). Cell type and time point are not known.

The CDR3 region is CSAGVPRGLANTGELFF. In DNA form, the CDR3 reads TGCAGCGCCGGGGTCCCCAGGGGCCTCGCGAACACCGGGGAGCTGTTTTTT. The rearrangement uses TRBV29-1 and TRBJ2-2; D might be TRBD1 (6 bases). The CDR3 has 17 residues. Trimming cost V 7 bases and J 0 bases, with 21 bases left between them. Germline CDR1 SQVTM, CDR2 ANQGSEA.

The sample holds a few counts of this clonotype. V usage is TRBV20-1 and J usage is TRBJ2-5, with a weak D call TRBD1 (6 bases). The CDR3 covers 17 residues. V lost 3 bases and J lost 4, with 24 bases in between. Per the germline V gene, CDR1 is DFQATT and CDR2 is SNEGSKA (reference sequence). The DNA of the CDR3 is TGCAGTGCTAGGAAGGCAACCGGACAGCGATTATTAGAGACCCAGTACTTC. This encodes CSARKATGQRLLETQYF.

The chain carries TRBV10-3 and TRBJ1-2; D is unresolved. Trimming took off 8 bases at V and 6 bases at J, with 16 bases between the two ends. CDR3 length equals 13 residues. Germline V gene lookup returns CDR1 ENHRY and CDR2 SYGVKD. The CDR3 region has the DNA TGTGCCATCCGTGGCAGGAATACTGATGGCTACACCTTC. This translates into CAIRGRNTDGYTF.

This clonotype was picked up a small number of times. V and J are TRBV7-2 and TRBJ2-2, with TRBD1 identical over 7 bases. V lost 3 bases to trimming and J lost 4 bases; unmatched junction nucleotides: 5. The CDR3 has 15 amino acids. Germline CDR1 SGHTA, CDR2 FQGNSA. CDR3 sequence (DNA): TGTGCCAGCAGCTTCCGGACAGGCGTCACCGGGGAGCTGTTTTTT. This codes for CASSFRTGVTGELFF.

In this sample, this clonotype turned up a few times. The chain carries TRBV6-6 and TRBJ2-3; weak D call: TRBD1 (6 bases). Germline CDR1 and CDR2: MNHNY and SVGAGI (reference sequence). This CDR3 comprises 18 residues. Trimming took off 2 bases at V and 0 bases at J, with 18 bases between the two ends. The CDR3 loop is CASSYPTRTESSTDTQYF. The CDR3 bases are TGTGCCAGCAGTTACCCGACCCGGACAGAGTCTAGCACAGATACGCAGTATTTT.

The sample holds a few counts of this clonotype. The rearrangement joins TRBV20-1 to TRBJ2-5; TRBD2 matches at 12 bases. The CDR3 covers 17 residues. Per the germline V gene, CDR1 is DFQATT and CDR2 is SNEGSKA (reference sequence). Germline trimming cut 1 base from V and 5 bases from J; bases unmatched to any gene: 11. In nucleotides, the CDR3 is TGCAGTGCTAGAGCCTCCTCCGGACTAGCGGGGAGCGAGACCCAGTACTTC. Translation gives CSARASSGLAGSETQYF.

The chain combines TRBV5-1 with TRBJ2-7, with TRBD1 matching 9 bases. This CDR3 has 15 residues. Germline lookup yields CDR1 SGHRS and CDR2 YFSETQ. The ends lost 3 bases at V and 3 bases at J; junction bases unmatched: 7. The CDR3 protein is CASSSGTGLFYEQYV. The CDR3 nucleotides are TGCGCCAGCAGCTCCGGGACAGGGCTTTTCTACGAGCAGTACGTC.

This clonotype was found many times. The J gene is TRBJ2-1, the V gene TRBV7-2, with D possibly being TRBD2 (5 bases). The V end lost 1 base, the J end lost 9 bases, and 13 bases lay between the germline ends. Germline lookup yields CDR1 SGHTA and CDR2 FQGNSA. The CDR3 is 14 amino acids. This chain's CDR3 is CASSLERTEVEQFF. In DNA, the CDR3 is TGTGCCAGCAGCTTAGAACGGACGGAGGTTGAGCAGTTCTTC.

This clonotype turned up a few times. V and J are TRBV29-1 and TRBJ1-5; maybe TRBD1 (5 bases). Per the germline V gene, CDR1 is SQVTM and CDR2 is ANQGSEA. The germline V and J ends were trimmed by 1 base and 3 bases, with 7 bases remaining between them. The CDR3 covers 13 residues. The CDR3 DNA is TGCAGCGTTGAAGGGGGGACCAATCAGCCCCAGCATTTT. Its protein product is CSVEGGTNQPQHF.

V usage is TRBV5-1 and J usage is TRBJ2-2, with D possibly being TRBD2 (6 bases). This CDR3 comprises 15 residues. Between the trimmed V and J ends, which lost 7 bases and 0 bases, there was a span of 13 bases. Germline V lookup: CDR1 SGHRS, CDR2 YFSETQ. The CDR3 coding sequence is TGCGCCAGCCTAGCCGGGAGCTCGAACACCGGGGAGCTGTTTTTT. Translation gives CASLAGSSNTGELFF.

This clonotype has more than one count but fewer than ten. The gene calls are TRBV5-6 and TRBJ2-5; TRBD1 matches 7 bases. Trimming removed 4 bases from V and 5 bases from J; junction bases left unmatched: 8. This CDR3 has 14 amino acids. Germline-derived CDR1 and CDR2 are SGHDT and YYEEEE. The chain's CDR3 is CASSTTGLGETQYF. DNA for the CDR3: TGTGCCAGCAGCACGACAGGGCTGGGGGAGACCCAGTACTTC.

The sample holds a few counts of this clonotype. The V gene is TRBV7-6, the J gene TRBJ2-5; a possible D gene is TRBD2 (6 bases). CDR1 SGHVS and CDR2 FNYEAQ come from the germline V gene. CDR3 size: 16 residues. With 1 base removed from V and 5 bases from J, the gap between germline ends came to 17 bases. CDR3 coding DNA: TGTGCCAGCAGCTTAGAAGTACCGGGGGTCCTGGAGACCCAGTACTTC. This sequence encodes CASSLEVPGVLETQYF.

The genes are TRBV15 and TRBJ2-7; no clear D gene. This CDR3 contains 15 residues. Germline V gene data show CDR1 as LNHNV and CDR2 as YYDKDF (reference sequence). V was clipped by 0 bases and J by 0 bases, with 9 bases between them. CDR3 protein: CATSRDRPSSYEQYF. CDR3 in DNA: TGTGCCACCAGCAGAGATCGACCTAGCTCCTACGAGCAGTACTTC.

This clonotype was detected a few times. The chain combines TRBV6-1 with TRBJ2-4; weak D call: TRBD2 (5 bases). The ends were cut back, 5 bases at V and 8 bases at J, with 13 bases in the middle. The germline CDR1 and CDR2 sequences are MNHNS and SASEGT. The CDR3 runs to 13 residues. The CDR3 loop reads CASSRQPGDIQYF. The DNA for the CDR3 is TGTGCCAGCAGTCGCCAACCCGGGGACATTCAGTACTTC.

The chain carries TRBV20-1 and TRBJ1-5, with no clear D. Germline-derived CDR1 and CDR2 are DFQATT and SNEGSKA (reference sequence). This CDR3 contains 12 residues. Trimming stripped 1 base from V and 3 bases from J, with 4 bases between. The CDR3 DNA reads as TGCAGTGCTAGAGCTAACAATCAGCCCCAGCATTTT. Protein sequence: CSARANNQPQHF.

The chain carries TRBV2 and TRBJ2-5; 12 nucleotides line up with TRBD2. CDR1 SNHLY and CDR2 FYNNEI come from the germline V gene. CDR3 length: 18 amino acids. V lost 2 bases to trimming and J lost 2 bases; unmatched junction nucleotides: 9. CDR3 sequence reads: CASSETSGGLPRQETQYF. The CDR3 nucleotides read TGTGCCAGCAGTGAAACTAGCGGGGGGCTCCCGAGACAAGAGACCCAGTACTTC.

This clonotype was counted a few times. V usage is TRBV5-1 and J usage is TRBJ2-1; D is unresolved. Germline CDR1 SGHRS, CDR2 YFSETQ. This CDR3 has 13 residues. Trimming took off 4 bases at V and 4 bases at J, with 9 bases between the two ends. CDR3 bases: TGCGCCAGCAGCCCCCTGGGGTACAATGAGCAGTTCTTC. Protein: CASSPLGYNEQFF.